This is a list of T cell receptor beta chains from one sample in a study of cytomegalovirus exposure and HLA in healthy donors. Assay: immunoSEQ multiplex PCR; the TCRdb copy retains only in-frame clones and omits some. The sample records 120,000 or so clones, under 12% being singletons. Sample: PBMCs. Every receptor here comes from a woman aged 18-29 years in good health and CMV-seropositive. Both conserved end residues are trimmed from each CDR3.

j_call: TRBJ2-3
v_call: TRBV9
cdr3_aa: ASSGTGGYTDTQY

j_call: TRBJ1-4
v_call: TRBV11-2
cdr3_aa: ASSHGQGNEKLF

j_call: TRBJ1-1
v_call: TRBV7-2
cdr3_aa: ASSLSFTGEAF

j_call: TRBJ1-1
v_call: TRBV7-9
cdr3_aa: ASSRQALNTEAF

j_call: TRBJ1-4
v_call: TRBV30
cdr3_aa: AWSGGPGFKLF

j_call: TRBJ1-1
v_call: TRBV28
cdr3_aa: ASSLQGSFGAF

j_call: TRBJ2-7
v_call: TRBV6-1
cdr3_aa: ASSEATGTYEQY

j_call: TRBJ2-1
v_call: TRBV13
cdr3_aa: ASSPPGTSVHEQF

j_call: TRBJ2-1
v_call: TRBV19
cdr3_aa: ASSRLAGLNEQF

j_call: TRBJ1-2
v_call: TRBV28
cdr3_aa: ASSYAPGQINYGYT

j_call: TRBJ2-1
v_call: TRBV27
cdr3_aa: ASRGLAGGNEQF

j_call: TRBJ1-2
v_call: TRBV5-1
cdr3_aa: ASSLESVNYGYT

j_call: TRBJ2-5
v_call: TRBV29-1
cdr3_aa: SVETAQETQY

j_call: TRBJ1-4
v_call: TRBV6-1
cdr3_aa: ASSDSHVQGKLF

j_call: NA
v_call: TRBV5-1
cdr3_aa: ASSLLLAVSSEQY

j_call: TRBJ1-1
v_call: TRBV6-5
cdr3_aa: ASSYFGGGSTEAF

j_call: TRBJ1-1
v_call: TRBV2
cdr3_aa: ASRVQGGNTEAF

j_call: NA
v_call: TRBV5-6
cdr3_aa: ASSSASLPREQY

j_call: TRBJ1-2
v_call: TRBV28
cdr3_aa: ASSGDIQVGYT

j_call: TRBJ1-1
v_call: TRBV27
cdr3_aa: ASSLRGGGWSEAF

j_call: TRBJ1-5
v_call: TRBV19
cdr3_aa: ASSALGGNQPQH

j_call: TRBJ2-1
v_call: TRBV11-2
cdr3_aa: ASSLGLAGGVGNEQF

j_call: TRBJ1-2
v_call: TRBV9
cdr3_aa: ASSVLSGGGYGYT

j_call: TRBJ2-2
v_call: TRBV6-1
cdr3_aa: ASSEQGRGTGELF

j_call: TRBJ2-5
v_call: TRBV27
cdr3_aa: ASRLLAGGETQY

j_call: TRBJ1-1
v_call: TRBV29-1
cdr3_aa: SVLQGAVEAF

j_call: TRBJ2-1
v_call: TRBV10-3
cdr3_aa: AISAGLASNEQF

j_call: TRBJ1-2
v_call: TRBV6-5
cdr3_aa: ASSNRGDAYT

j_call: TRBJ1-5
v_call: TRBV28
cdr3_aa: ASSLLFPDNSNQPQH

j_call: TRBJ1-4
v_call: TRBV30
cdr3_aa: AWSVGGGLF

j_call: TRBJ1-2
v_call: TRBV10-3
cdr3_aa: AITTTGYGYT

j_call: TRBJ2-4
v_call: TRBV6-1
cdr3_aa: ASRRSRGNIQY

j_call: TRBJ2-1
v_call: TRBV5-1
cdr3_aa: ASSPAAGLAGENEQF

j_call: TRBJ2-2
v_call: TRBV19
cdr3_aa: ASPGQGAGELF

j_call: TRBJ2-7
v_call: TRBV29-1
cdr3_aa: SVGPRTGAYEQY

j_call: TRBJ2-7
v_call: TRBV7-3
cdr3_aa: ASSFRQGGVKPYYEQY

j_call: TRBJ1-2
v_call: TRBV30
cdr3_aa: AWSRHRDGYT

j_call: TRBJ2-1
v_call: TRBV5-1
cdr3_aa: ASSFSGSTLDEQF

j_call: TRBJ2-7
v_call: TRBV4-1
cdr3_aa: ASSQGPGLYEQY

j_call: TRBJ2-2
v_call: TRBV15
cdr3_aa: ATSRDNKASGELF

j_call: TRBJ2-2
v_call: TRBV6-5
cdr3_aa: ASRPLGAETGELF

j_call: TRBJ2-3
v_call: TRBV5-1
cdr3_aa: ASSLAVGATDTQY

j_call: TRBJ2-1
v_call: TRBV10-3
cdr3_aa: AITPRLAGSSYNEQF

j_call: TRBJ2-7
v_call: TRBV11-2
cdr3_aa: ASSLGLAPYEQY

j_call: TRBJ2-7
v_call: TRBV6-5
cdr3_aa: ASSYPGLPEQY

j_call: TRBJ2-1
v_call: TRBV29-1
cdr3_aa: SVDSGITLHEQF

j_call: TRBJ2-3
v_call: TRBV19
cdr3_aa: ASSLGGTGNTDTQY

j_call: TRBJ2-3
v_call: TRBV7-9
cdr3_aa: ASSLTRTDLWTDTQY

j_call: TRBJ2-5
v_call: TRBV18
cdr3_aa: ASSPDLAETQY

j_call: TRBJ2-1
v_call: TRBV7-6
cdr3_aa: ARSLEGLEQF

j_call: TRBJ2-3
v_call: TRBV28
cdr3_aa: ASSFQRERENVDTQY

j_call: TRBJ2-3
v_call: TRBV14
cdr3_aa: ASSHRRDGTDTQY

j_call: TRBJ1-1
v_call: TRBV5-1
cdr3_aa: ASSSGGMQGKEAF

j_call: TRBJ2-1
v_call: TRBV5-1
cdr3_aa: ASSLGREGSDEQF